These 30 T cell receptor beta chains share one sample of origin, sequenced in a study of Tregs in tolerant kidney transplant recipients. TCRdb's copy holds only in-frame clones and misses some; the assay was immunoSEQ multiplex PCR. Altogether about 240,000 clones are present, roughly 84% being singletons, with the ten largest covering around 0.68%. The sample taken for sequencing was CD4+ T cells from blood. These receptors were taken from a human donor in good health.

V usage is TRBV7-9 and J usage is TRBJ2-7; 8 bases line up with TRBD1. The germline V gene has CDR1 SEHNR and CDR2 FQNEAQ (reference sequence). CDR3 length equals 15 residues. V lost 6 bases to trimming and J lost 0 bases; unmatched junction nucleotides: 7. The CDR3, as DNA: TGTGCCAGCAGTGCTACAGGGGGTCCCTCCTACGAGCAGTACTTC. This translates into CASSATGGPSYEQYF.

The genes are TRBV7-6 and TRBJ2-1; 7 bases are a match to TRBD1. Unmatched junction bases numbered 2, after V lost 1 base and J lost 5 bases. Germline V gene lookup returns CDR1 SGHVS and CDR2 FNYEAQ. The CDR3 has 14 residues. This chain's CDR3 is CASSLVQGNNEQFF. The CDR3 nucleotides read TGTGCCAGCAGCTTAGTACAGGGGAACAATGAGCAGTTCTTC.

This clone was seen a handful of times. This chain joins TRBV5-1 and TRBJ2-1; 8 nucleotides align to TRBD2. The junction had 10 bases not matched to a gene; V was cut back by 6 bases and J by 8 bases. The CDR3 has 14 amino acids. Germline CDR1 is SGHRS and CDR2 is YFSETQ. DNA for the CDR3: TGCGCCAGCACCCTAGCGGGTCCTAGGGATGAGCAGTTCTTC. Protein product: CASTLAGPRDEQFF.

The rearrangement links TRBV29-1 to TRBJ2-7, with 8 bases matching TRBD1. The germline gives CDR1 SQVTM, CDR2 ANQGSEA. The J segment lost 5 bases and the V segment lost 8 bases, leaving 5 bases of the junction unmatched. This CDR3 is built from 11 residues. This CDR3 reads CSFQTGDEQYF. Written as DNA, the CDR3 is TGCAGCTTCCAGACAGGGGACGAGCAGTACTTC.

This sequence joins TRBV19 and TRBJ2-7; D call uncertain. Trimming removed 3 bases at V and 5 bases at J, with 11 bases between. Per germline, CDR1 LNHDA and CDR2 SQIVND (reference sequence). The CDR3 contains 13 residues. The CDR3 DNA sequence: TGTGCCAGTAGTATCCGCCGGCAAGACGAGCAGTACTTC. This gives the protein CASSIRRQDEQYF. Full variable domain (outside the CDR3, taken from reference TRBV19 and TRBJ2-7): DGGITQSPKYLFRKEGQNVTLSCEQNLNHDAMYWYRQDPGQGLRLIYYSQIVNDFQKGDIAEGYSVSREKKESFPLTVTSAQKNPTAFYLCASSIRRQDEQYFGPGTRLTVT.

In nucleotides, the CDR3 is TGTGCCAGCAAACCGACCTGGGGTGACTATGGCTACACCTTC. This sequence encodes CASKPTWGDYGYTF. The V and J genes are TRBV5-6 and TRBJ1-2, with unresolved D. This CDR3 has 14 residues. Trimming removed 6 bases from V and 3 bases from J, with 15 bases in between. Per germline, CDR1 SGHDT and CDR2 YYEEEE.

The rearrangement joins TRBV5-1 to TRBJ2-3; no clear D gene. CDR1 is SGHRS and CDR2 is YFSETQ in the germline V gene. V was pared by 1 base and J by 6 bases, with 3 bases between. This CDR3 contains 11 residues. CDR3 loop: CASSLHDTQYF. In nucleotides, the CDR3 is TGCGCCAGCAGCTTGCATGATACGCAGTATTTT. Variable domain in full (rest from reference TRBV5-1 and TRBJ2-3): KAGVTQTPRYLIKTRGQQVTLSCSPISGHRSVSWYQQTPGQGLQFLFEYFSETQRNKGNFPGRFSGRQFSNSRSEMNVSTLELGDSALYLCASSLHDTQYFGPGTRLTVL.

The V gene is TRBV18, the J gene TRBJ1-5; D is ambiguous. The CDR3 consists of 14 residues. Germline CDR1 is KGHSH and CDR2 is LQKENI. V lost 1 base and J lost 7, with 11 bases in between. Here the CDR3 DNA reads TGTGCCAGCTCACCACAGCGGTCGGGGCAGCCCCAGCATTTT. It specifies CASSPQRSGQPQHF.

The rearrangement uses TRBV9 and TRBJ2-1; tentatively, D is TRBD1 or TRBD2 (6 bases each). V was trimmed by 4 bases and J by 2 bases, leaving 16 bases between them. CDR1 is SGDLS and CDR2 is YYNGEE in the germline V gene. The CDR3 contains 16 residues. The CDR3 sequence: CASSPRGGRTYNEQFF. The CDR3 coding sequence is TGTGCCAGCAGCCCTCGAGGGGGGAGGACCTACAATGAGCAGTTCTTC.

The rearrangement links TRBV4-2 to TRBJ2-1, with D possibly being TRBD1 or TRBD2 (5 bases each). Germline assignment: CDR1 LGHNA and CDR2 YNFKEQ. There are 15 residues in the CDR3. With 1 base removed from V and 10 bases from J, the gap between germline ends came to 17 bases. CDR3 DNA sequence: TGTGCCAGCAGCCAAGTTAGGCGGGCTGAGGGGGAGCAGTTCTTC. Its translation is CASSQVRRAEGEQFF.

The CDR3 sequence: CAWTPRDTYGYTF. The CDR3 DNA follows: TGTGCCTGGACCCCCAGGGATACCTATGGCTACACCTTC. V is TRBV30 and J is TRBJ1-2, with D possibly TRBD1 on 5 matching bases. Deletions cut 4 bases from V and 4 bases from J, with 13 bases between. The germline CDR1 and CDR2 sequences are GTSNPN and SVGIG (reference sequence). The CDR3 is made up of 13 amino acids. The full variable domain, with the rest looked up from reference TRBV30 and TRBJ1-2, is SQTIHQWPATLVQPVGSPLSLECTVEGTSNPNLYWYRQAAGRGLQLLFYSVGIGQISSEVPQNLSASRPQDRQFILSSKKLLLSDSGFYLCAWTPRDTYGYTFGSGTRLTVV.

CDR3 loop: CASSHYRDRAGKLFF. CDR3 sequence (DNA): TGTGCCAGCAGCCACTACCGGGACAGGGCAGGAAAACTGTTTTTT. The chain has TRBV7-9 and TRBJ1-4; 9 nucleotides match TRBD1. Germline V CDR1 and CDR2: SEHNR, FQNEAQ (reference sequence). The CDR3 runs to 15 residues. V was clipped by 5 bases and J by 10 bases; unmatched bases: 11.

CDR3 residues: CASSLERIGNTEAFF. The CDR3 DNA sequence: TGTGCCAGCAGCTTGGAGAGGATAGGGAACACTGAAGCTTTCTTT. The V call is TRBV5-8, the J call TRBJ1-1; D not resolved. The germline V gene has CDR1 SGHTS and CDR2 YDEGEE. CDR3 length equals 15 residues. The ends were cut back, 0 bases at V and 1 base at J, with 10 bases in the middle.

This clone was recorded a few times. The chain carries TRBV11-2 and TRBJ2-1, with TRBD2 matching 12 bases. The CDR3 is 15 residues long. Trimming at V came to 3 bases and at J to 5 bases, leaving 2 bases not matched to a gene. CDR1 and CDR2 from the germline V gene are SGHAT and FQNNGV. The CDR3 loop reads CASSFGLAGNNEQFF. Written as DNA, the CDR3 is TGTGCCAGCAGCTTCGGACTAGCGGGGAACAATGAGCAGTTCTTC.

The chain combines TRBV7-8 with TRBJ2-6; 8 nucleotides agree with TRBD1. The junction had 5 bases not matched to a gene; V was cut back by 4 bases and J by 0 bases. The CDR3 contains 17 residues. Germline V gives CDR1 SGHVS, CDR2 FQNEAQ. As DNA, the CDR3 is TGTGCCAGCAGCTGGACAGGGAGCCTCTCTGGGGCCAACGTCCTGACTTTC. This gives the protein CASSWTGSLSGANVLTF.

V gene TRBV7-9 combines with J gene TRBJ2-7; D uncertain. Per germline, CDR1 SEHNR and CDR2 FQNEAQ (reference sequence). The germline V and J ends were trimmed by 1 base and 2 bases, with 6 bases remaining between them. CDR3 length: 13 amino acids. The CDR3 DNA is TGTGCCAGCAGCTTAGGGGGAACCTACGAGCAGTACTTC. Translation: CASSLGGTYEQYF.

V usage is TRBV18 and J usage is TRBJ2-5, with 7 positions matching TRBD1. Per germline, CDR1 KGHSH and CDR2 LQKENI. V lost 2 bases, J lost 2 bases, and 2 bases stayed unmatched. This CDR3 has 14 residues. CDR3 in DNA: TGTGCCAGCTCACCAGACAGGGCACAAGAGACCCAGTACTTC. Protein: CASSPDRAQETQYF.

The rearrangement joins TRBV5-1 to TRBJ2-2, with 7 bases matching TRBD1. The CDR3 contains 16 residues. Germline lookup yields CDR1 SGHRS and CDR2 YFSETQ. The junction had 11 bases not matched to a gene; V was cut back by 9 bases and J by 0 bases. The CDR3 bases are TGCGCCACCACCCCCGACAGGGTGGCGAACACCGGGGAGCTGTTTTTT. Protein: CATTPDRVANTGELFF. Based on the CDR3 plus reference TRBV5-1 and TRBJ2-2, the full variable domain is KAGVTQTPRYLIKTRGQQVTLSCSPISGHRSVSWYQQTPGQGLQFLFEYFSETQRNKGNFPGRFSGRQFSNSRSEMNVSTLELGDSALYLCATTPDRVANTGELFFGEGSRLTVL.

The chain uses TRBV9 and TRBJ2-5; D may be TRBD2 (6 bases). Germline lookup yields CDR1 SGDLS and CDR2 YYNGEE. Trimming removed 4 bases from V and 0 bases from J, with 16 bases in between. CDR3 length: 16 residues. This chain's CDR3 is CASSPSSAAYQETQYF. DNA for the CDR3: TGTGCCAGCAGCCCTTCTAGCGCCGCATACCAAGAGACCCAGTACTTC.

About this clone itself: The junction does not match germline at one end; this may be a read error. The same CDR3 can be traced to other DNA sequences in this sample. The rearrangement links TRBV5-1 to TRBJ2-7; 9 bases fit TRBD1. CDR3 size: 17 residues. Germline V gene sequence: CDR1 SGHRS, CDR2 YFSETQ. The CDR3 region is CASSFGTGILTGDEQYF. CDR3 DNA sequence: TGTGCCAGCAGCTTCGGGACAGGGATTTTAACAGGCGACGAGCAGTACTTC.

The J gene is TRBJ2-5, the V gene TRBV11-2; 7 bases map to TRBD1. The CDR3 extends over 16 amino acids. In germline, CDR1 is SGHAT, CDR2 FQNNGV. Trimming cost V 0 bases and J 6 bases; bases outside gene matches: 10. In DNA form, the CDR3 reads TGTGCCAGCAGCTTAGACCCAGCAGGGGGATGGAAGACCCAGTACTTC. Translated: CASSLDPAGGWKTQYF.

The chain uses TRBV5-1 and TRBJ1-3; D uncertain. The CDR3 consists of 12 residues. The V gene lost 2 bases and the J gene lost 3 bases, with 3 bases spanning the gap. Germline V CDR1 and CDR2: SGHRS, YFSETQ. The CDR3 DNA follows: TGCGCCAGCAGCTTTAGTGGAAACACCATATATTTT. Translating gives CASSFSGNTIYF.

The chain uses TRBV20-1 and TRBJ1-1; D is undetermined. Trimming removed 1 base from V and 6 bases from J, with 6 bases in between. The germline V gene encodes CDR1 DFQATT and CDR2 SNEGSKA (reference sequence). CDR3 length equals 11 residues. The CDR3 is CSARVGPEAFF. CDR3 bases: TGCAGTGCTAGAGTTGGACCTGAAGCTTTCTTT.

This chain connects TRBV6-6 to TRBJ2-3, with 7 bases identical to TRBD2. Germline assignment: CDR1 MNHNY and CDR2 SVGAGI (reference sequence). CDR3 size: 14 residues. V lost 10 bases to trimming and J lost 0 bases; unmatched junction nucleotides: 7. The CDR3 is CATRVGGSTDTQYF. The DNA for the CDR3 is TGTGCCACCAGGGTGGGGGGGAGCACAGATACGCAGTATTTT.

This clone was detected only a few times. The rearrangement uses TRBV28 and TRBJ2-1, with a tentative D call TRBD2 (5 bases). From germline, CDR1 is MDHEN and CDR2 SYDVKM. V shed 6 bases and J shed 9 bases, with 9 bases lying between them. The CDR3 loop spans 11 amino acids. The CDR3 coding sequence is TGTGCCAGCAGCGGCCGGGGTGAGCAGTTCTTC. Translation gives CASSGRGEQFF.

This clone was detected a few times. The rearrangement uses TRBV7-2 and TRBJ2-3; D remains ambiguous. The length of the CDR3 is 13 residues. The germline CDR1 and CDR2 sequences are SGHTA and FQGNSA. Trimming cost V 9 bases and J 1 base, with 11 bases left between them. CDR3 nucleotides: TGTGCCAGTACCGGACCCCGCACAGATACGCAGTATTTT. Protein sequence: CASTGPRTDTQYF.

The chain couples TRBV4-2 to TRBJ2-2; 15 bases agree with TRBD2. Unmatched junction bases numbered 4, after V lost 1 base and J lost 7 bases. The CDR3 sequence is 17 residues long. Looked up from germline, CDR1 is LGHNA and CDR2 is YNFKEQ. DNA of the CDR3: TGTGCCAGCAGCCAAGGGACTAGCGGGGGGGCTGGCGGGGAGCTGTTTTTT. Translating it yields CASSQGTSGGAGGELFF.

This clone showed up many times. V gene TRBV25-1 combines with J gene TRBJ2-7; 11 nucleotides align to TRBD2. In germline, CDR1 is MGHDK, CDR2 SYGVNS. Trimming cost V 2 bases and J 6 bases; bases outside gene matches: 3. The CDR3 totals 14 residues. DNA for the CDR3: TGTGCCAGCAGTGAACCGGGACTAGCGGCCGAGCAGTACTTC. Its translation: CASSEPGLAAEQYF.

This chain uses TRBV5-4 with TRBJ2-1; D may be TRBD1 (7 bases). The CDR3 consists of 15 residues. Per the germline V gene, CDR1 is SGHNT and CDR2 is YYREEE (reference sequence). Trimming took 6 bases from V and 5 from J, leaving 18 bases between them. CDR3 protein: CASTLGQGGHNEQFF. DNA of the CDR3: TGTGCCAGCACCCTAGGTCAGGGGGGCCACAATGAGCAGTTCTTC. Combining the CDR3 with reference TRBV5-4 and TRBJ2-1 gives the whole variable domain ETGVTQSPTHLIKTRGQQVTLRCSSQSGHNTVSWYQQALGQGPQFIFQYYREEENGRGNFPPRFSGLQFPNYSSELNVNALELDDSALYLCASTLGQGGHNEQFFGPGTRLTVL.

The CDR3 sequence is CASSIQGAGNTEAFF. As DNA, the CDR3 is TGTGCCAGCAGCATACAGGGGGCAGGGAACACTGAAGCTTTCTTT. The chain recombines TRBV5-4 with TRBJ1-1; 9 positions match TRBD1. With 4 bases clipped from V and 1 base from J, the junction kept 5 bases outside the gene matches. This CDR3 is 15 amino acids long. Germline V gene data show CDR1 as SGHNT and CDR2 as YYREEE (reference sequence).